This entry lists 26 T cell receptor beta chains sequenced from one sample in a study of cytomegalovirus exposure and HLA in healthy donors. PCR employed 60 Vbeta and 13 Jbeta primers. TCRdb keeps only in-frame clones here, not all; method: immunoSEQ multiplex PCR. The table shows about 180,000 clones, with roughly 83% occurring only once. The sample was PBMCs. Receptors were obtained from a boy under 10 years old in good health and CMV-seronegative.

The gene calls are TRBV10-3 and TRBJ2-5; 11 nucleotides align to TRBD2. CDR3 length: 14 residues. With V trimmed by 5 bases and J by 5 bases, 4 bases remained unmatched. Per germline, CDR1 ENHRY and CDR2 SYGVKD. The CDR3 region is CAISTSGSGETQYF. CDR3 DNA: TGTGCCATCAGTACTAGCGGGAGTGGGGAGACCCAGTACTTC.

The chain combines TRBV6-5 with TRBJ2-2; the D is unclear. V was cut by 2 bases and J by 1 base, with 8 bases left in between. The CDR3 has 15 residues. Germline V lookup: CDR1 MNHEY, CDR2 SVGAGI. The CDR3 DNA is TGTGCCAGCAGTTACGCGTTATTGAACACCGGGGAGCTGTTTTTT. Translated: CASSYALLNTGELFF.

This chain connects TRBV11-2 to TRBJ2-3, with 9 bases fitting TRBD1. The germline gives CDR1 SGHAT, CDR2 FQNNGV. This CDR3 spans 15 amino acids. V trimming: 5 bases; J trimming: 1 base; junction bases outside the gene matches: 4. CDR3 region: CASSLTGGGTDTQYF. The CDR3 nucleotides read TGTGCCAGCAGCCTCACAGGGGGCGGCACAGATACGCAGTATTTT.

The rearrangement links TRBV28 to TRBJ2-1, with 7 bases that match TRBD2. Germline values: CDR1 MDHEN, CDR2 SYDVKM. V lost 10 bases, J lost 7 bases, and 13 bases stayed unmatched. This CDR3 has 14 amino acids. The CDR3 region is CATYYRGRANEQFF. The CDR3 DNA is TGTGCCACATACTATCGAGGGAGGGCAAATGAGCAGTTCTTC.

The chain couples TRBV7-3 to TRBJ2-2, with TRBD1 identical over 8 bases. The trim removed 3 bases at V and 4 bases at J, leaving 13 bases unmatched. This CDR3 is built from 18 residues. Germline V gene data show CDR1 as SGHTA and CDR2 as FQGTGA. The CDR3 loop reads CASSFYLGQGKGTGELFF. For the CDR3, the DNA is TGTGCCAGCAGCTTCTATCTAGGACAGGGCAAGGGCACCGGGGAGCTGTTTTTT.

The rearrangement links TRBV7-9 to TRBJ2-7, with 8 bases aligning to TRBD1. With V trimmed by 4 bases and J by 5 bases, 10 bases remained unmatched. Germline V CDR1 and CDR2: SEHNR, FQNEAQ (reference sequence). The CDR3 length is 15 residues. This CDR3 is CASSSGQDKLHEQYF. The DNA of the CDR3 is TGTGCCAGCAGCTCGGGACAGGACAAATTGCACGAGCAGTACTTC.

In DNA form, the CDR3 reads TGTGCCAGCAGTGAACCTGGCGGGCTCTCCTACAATGAGCAGTTCTTC. Residues: CASSEPGGLSYNEQFF. The chain uses TRBV6-1 and TRBJ2-1, with a tentative D call TRBD2 (5 bases). Trimming shortened V by 2 bases and J by 0 bases, and 11 bases separated the two germline ends. Germline V gene lookup returns CDR1 MNHNS and CDR2 SASEGT. This CDR3 region has 16 residues.

V is TRBV5-1 and J is TRBJ2-1, with 15 positions matching TRBD2. The germline V gene has CDR1 SGHRS and CDR2 YFSETQ. With V trimmed by 7 bases and J by 0 bases, 8 bases remained unmatched. The CDR3 covers 18 residues. The CDR3 reads CASGPGLAGGPSYNEQFF. CDR3 coding DNA: TGCGCCAGCGGACCGGGACTAGCGGGAGGTCCCTCCTACAATGAGCAGTTCTTC.

This chain joins TRBV2 and TRBJ2-1, with TRBD2 identical over 11 bases. There are 18 residues in the CDR3. Germline V gene sequence: CDR1 SNHLY, CDR2 FYNNEI. J lost 0 bases, V lost 5 bases, and 9 bases had no gene match. The CDR3: CASSPRTSGLISYNEQFF. Here the CDR3 DNA reads TGTGCCAGCAGTCCTAGGACTAGCGGGTTGATCTCCTACAATGAGCAGTTCTTC.

This clone was recorded once. The CDR3 DNA follows: TGCGCCAGCAGCCAAGATTTAGTGGGAGGGGTTGGGAGCTACGAGCAGTACTTC. Protein: CASSQDLVGGVGSYEQYF. The chain uses TRBV4-1 and TRBJ2-7, with 7 bases that match TRBD2. Germline V gives CDR1 MGHRA, CDR2 YSYEKL. This CDR3 is built from 18 residues. V shed 0 bases, J shed 3 bases, and the junction held 14 bases outside the gene matches.

V gene TRBV5-1 combines with J gene TRBJ2-2, with D possibly matching TRBD2 (5 bases). CDR1 and CDR2 (germline): SGHRS, YFSETQ. The CDR3 runs to 15 residues. V shed 9 bases and J shed 6 bases, with 21 bases lying between them. For the CDR3, the DNA is TGCGCCACCCAAGATGAGGGTAGATGGTCCGGGGAGCTGTTTTTT. Translating gives CATQDEGRWSGELFF.

CDR3 bases: TGTGCCACGGGGGTGGTAACAGGCGCGAGCTACACCTTC. This codes for CATGVVTGASYTF. This chain uses TRBV6-5 with TRBJ1-2; a weak D match, TRBD1 (5 bases). CDR3 length: 13 amino acids. In germline, CDR1 is MNHEY, CDR2 SVGAGI. Trimming took off 10 bases at V and 9 bases at J, with 21 bases between the two ends.

V usage is TRBV5-1 and J usage is TRBJ2-7; no firm D call. V lost 5 bases and J lost 6, with 15 bases in between. The V gene's germline CDR1 is SGHRS and CDR2 YFSETQ. The CDR3 has 13 amino acids. CDR3 loop: CASRPPERPEQYF. The CDR3 bases are TGCGCCAGCAGGCCCCCGGAGAGGCCCGAGCAGTACTTC.

The genes are TRBV25-1 and TRBJ2-7; possibly TRBD2 for D (5 bases). CDR1 is MGHDK and CDR2 is SYGVNS in the germline V gene. CDR3 length: 13 residues. Trimming took 5 bases from V and 4 from J, leaving 12 bases between them. The CDR3 region is CASSLSAGYEQYF. In nucleotides, the CDR3 is TGTGCCAGCAGTCTAAGCGCGGGTTACGAGCAGTACTTC.

The chain has TRBV6-5 and TRBJ2-7; 7 nucleotides align to TRBD2. The V gene end was trimmed by 2 bases and the J gene end by 6 bases; junction bases not matched to a gene: 4. This CDR3 comprises 13 residues. Germline-derived CDR1 and CDR2 are MNHEY and SVGAGI. CDR3 amino acids: CASSYRLAREQYF. In DNA form, the CDR3 reads TGTGCCAGCAGTTACCGACTAGCTCGCGAGCAGTACTTC.

This chain uses TRBV5-5 with TRBJ1-2, with 7 bases lining up with TRBD1. Germline loops: CDR1 SGHKS, CDR2 YYEKEE (reference sequence). CDR3 length: 13 residues. Unmatched junction bases numbered 1, after V lost 4 bases and J lost 1 base. CDR3 in DNA: TGTGCCAGCAGCAGGGACAGTAACTATGGCTACACCTTC. Its protein product is CASSRDSNYGYTF.

The J gene is TRBJ1-5, the V gene TRBV19, with 8 bases identical to TRBD1. The germline V gene encodes CDR1 LNHDA and CDR2 SQIVND (reference sequence). V lost 0 bases, J lost 9 bases, and 10 bases stayed unmatched. The CDR3 has 16 amino acids. The CDR3 DNA follows: TGTGCCAGTAGTATAGATCCCCTCTCAGGGGGCCGGCCCCAGCATTTT. Residues: CASSIDPLSGGRPQHF.

This clone is a singleton in its sample. The chain employs TRBV10-2 and TRBJ2-2; 9 nucleotides align to TRBD2. Trimming took 4 bases from V and 8 from J; bases not matched to a gene: 5. Germline-derived CDR1 and CDR2 are WSHSY and SAAADI. CDR3 size: 14 residues. CDR3 amino acids: CASSVGLASGELFF. The CDR3, as DNA: TGCGCCAGCAGTGTGGGACTAGCATCGGGGGAGCTGTTTTTT.

The rearrangement links TRBV5-1 to TRBJ2-1, with a weak D call TRBD1 (7 bases). V dropped 4 bases and J dropped 0 bases, with 11 bases sitting between them. The germline CDR1 and CDR2 sequences are SGHRS and YFSETQ. This CDR3 is 15 amino acids long. The CDR3 DNA reads TGCGCCAGCAGCCCAGGGGGGAGCTCCTACAATGAGCAGTTCTTC. It yields the protein CASSPGGSSYNEQFF.

V is TRBV2 and J is TRBJ1-2; perhaps TRBD1 as D (6 bases). This CDR3 region has 20 residues. The germline V gene encodes CDR1 SNHLY and CDR2 FYNNEI. V gave up 6 bases and J gave up 0 bases, with 29 bases separating them. CDR3 in DNA: TGTGCCAGCAGATCCCTACTATCAATCATCGGACAGCGGTCTAACTATGGCTACACCTTC. This translates into CASRSLLSIIGQRSNYGYTF.

The CDR3 reads CASSPATGNYGYTF. The CDR3, as DNA: TGTGCCAGTAGTCCCGCGACAGGAAACTATGGCTACACCTTC. The J gene is TRBJ1-2, the V gene TRBV19; perhaps TRBD1 as D (6 bases). Trimming cost V 5 bases and J 2 bases, with 12 bases left between them. Germline CDR1 is LNHDA and CDR2 is SQIVND (reference sequence). This CDR3 is 14 amino acids long. Drawing the rest from reference TRBV19 and TRBJ1-2, the complete variable domain is DGGITQSPKYLFRKEGQNVTLSCEQNLNHDAMYWYRQDPGQGLRLIYYSQIVNDFQKGDIAEGYSVSREKKESFPLTVTSAQKNPTAFYLCASSPATGNYGYTFGSGTRLTVV.

This clone was recorded only once. The V gene is TRBV27, the J gene TRBJ2-3, with a possible D match to TRBD2 (6 bases). Deletions cut 3 bases from V and 6 bases from J, with 10 bases between. This CDR3 region has 13 residues. The V gene's germline CDR1 is MNHEY and CDR2 SMNVEV (reference sequence). CDR3 coding DNA: TGTGCCAGCAGTTTGTATGGGGGGGATACGCAGTATTTT. Its protein product is CASSLYGGDTQYF.

The chain carries TRBV6-1 and TRBJ2-5, with a possible D match to TRBD2 (5 bases). Germline values: CDR1 MNHNS, CDR2 SASEGT. Trimming pared 3 bases from V and 2 bases from J, leaving 13 bases between. This CDR3 is 15 amino acids long. The CDR3 here is CASSEYDIAQETQYF. The CDR3 nucleotides are TGTGCCAGCAGTGAGTATGACATAGCGCAAGAGACCCAGTACTTC.

This clone was seen once. The rearrangement links TRBV28 to TRBJ1-4, with D possibly matching TRBD1 (5 bases). The CDR3 contains 15 residues. Germline V gene lookup returns CDR1 MDHEN and CDR2 SYDVKM. Trimming removed 4 bases from V and 6 bases from J, with 15 bases in between. The CDR3 DNA reads TGTGCCAGCAGTTCTCGGCAGGGTTATGATGAAAAACTGTTTTTT. Protein: CASSSRQGYDEKLFF.

This clone was picked up a small number of times. This rearrangement joins TRBV5-6 to TRBJ1-1; no clear D gene. V lost 4 bases to trimming and J lost 0 bases, with 10 bases between them. The CDR3 is 14 amino acids. Germline CDR1 is SGHDT and CDR2 is YYEEEE. CDR3 sequence (DNA): TGTGCCAGCAGCACCAGACAAGTGAACACTGAAGCTTTCTTT. The encoded protein is CASSTRQVNTEAFF. Variable domain in full (rest from reference TRBV5-6 and TRBJ1-1): DAGVTQSPTHLIKTRGQQVTLRCSPKSGHDTVSWYQQALGQGPQFIFQYYEEEERQRGNFPDRFSGHQFPNYSSELNVNALLLGDSALYLCASSTRQVNTEAFFGQGTRLTVV.

For the CDR3, the DNA is TGTGCCAGCTCACCTCAACAGGGGGCGGGGAACACTGAAGCTTTCTTT. Translating it yields CASSPQQGAGNTEAFF. This chain joins TRBV18 and TRBJ1-1, with TRBD1 matching 9 bases. CDR1 is KGHSH, CDR2 LQKENI, per germline. After removal of 3 bases from V and 1 base from J, the junction contained 6 bases not matched to a gene. The CDR3 runs 16 residues.